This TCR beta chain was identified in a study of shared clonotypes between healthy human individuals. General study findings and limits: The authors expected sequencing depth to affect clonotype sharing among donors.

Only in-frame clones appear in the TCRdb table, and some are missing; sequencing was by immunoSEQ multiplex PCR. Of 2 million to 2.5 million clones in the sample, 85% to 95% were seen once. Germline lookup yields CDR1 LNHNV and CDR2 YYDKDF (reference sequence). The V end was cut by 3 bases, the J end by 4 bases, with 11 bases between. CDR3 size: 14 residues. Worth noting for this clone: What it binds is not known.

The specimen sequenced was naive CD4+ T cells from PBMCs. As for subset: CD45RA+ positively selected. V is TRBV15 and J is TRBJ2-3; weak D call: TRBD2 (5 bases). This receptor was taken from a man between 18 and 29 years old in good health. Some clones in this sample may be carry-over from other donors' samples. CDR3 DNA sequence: TGTGCCACCAGCAGTGACGACGGGGCAGATACGCAGTATTTT. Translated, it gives CATSSDDGADTQYF.